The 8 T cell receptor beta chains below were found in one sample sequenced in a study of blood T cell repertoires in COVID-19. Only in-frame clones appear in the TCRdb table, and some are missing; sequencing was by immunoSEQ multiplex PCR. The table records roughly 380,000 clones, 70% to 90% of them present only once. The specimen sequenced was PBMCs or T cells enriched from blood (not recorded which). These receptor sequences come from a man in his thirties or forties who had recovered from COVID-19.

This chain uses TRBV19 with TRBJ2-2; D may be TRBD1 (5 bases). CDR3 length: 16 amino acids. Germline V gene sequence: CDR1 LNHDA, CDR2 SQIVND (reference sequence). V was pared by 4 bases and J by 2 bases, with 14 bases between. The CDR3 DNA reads TGTGCCAGTAGTAAAAACGCCGGACAAAACACCGGGGAGCTGTTTTTT. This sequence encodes CASSKNAGQNTGELFF.

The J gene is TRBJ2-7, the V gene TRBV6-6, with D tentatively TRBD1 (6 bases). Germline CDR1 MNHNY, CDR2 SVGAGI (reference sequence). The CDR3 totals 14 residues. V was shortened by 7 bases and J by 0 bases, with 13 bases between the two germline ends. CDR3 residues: CASTGTSTSYEQYF. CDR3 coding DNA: TGTGCCAGCACTGGGACATCTACCTCCTACGAGCAGTACTTC.

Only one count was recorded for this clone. The CDR3 coding sequence is TGTGCCAGCAGCCGGGGGGGGGTTTTGGATGAGCAGTTCTTC. This codes for CASSRGGVLDEQFF. V gene TRBV5-4 combines with J gene TRBJ2-1; 8 bases map to TRBD2. The germline V gene encodes CDR1 SGHNT and CDR2 YYREEE (reference sequence). The length of the CDR3 is 14 residues. V was pared by 4 bases and J by 8 bases, with 8 bases of the junction left unmatched.

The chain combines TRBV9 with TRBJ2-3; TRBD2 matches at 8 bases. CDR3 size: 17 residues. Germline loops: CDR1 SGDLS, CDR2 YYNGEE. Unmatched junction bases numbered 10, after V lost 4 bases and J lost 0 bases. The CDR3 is CASSLGAGGPSTDTQYF. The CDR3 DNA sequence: TGTGCCAGCAGCTTGGGGGCGGGGGGACCCAGCACAGATACGCAGTATTTT.

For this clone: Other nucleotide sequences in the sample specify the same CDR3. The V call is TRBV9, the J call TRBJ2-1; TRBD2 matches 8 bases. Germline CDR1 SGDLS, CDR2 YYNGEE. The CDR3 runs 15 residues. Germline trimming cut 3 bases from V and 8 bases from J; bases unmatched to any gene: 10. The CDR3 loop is CASSGHPGGLYEQFF. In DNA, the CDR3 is TGTGCCAGCAGCGGACATCCGGGGGGGCTCTATGAGCAGTTCTTC.

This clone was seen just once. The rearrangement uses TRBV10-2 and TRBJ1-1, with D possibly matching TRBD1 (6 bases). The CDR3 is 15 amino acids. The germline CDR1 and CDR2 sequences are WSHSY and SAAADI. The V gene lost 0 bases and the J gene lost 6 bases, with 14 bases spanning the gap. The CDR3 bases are TGCGCCAGCAGTGAGTCACGGACTGGGGGCGCTGAAGCTTTCTTT. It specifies CASSESRTGGAEAFF.

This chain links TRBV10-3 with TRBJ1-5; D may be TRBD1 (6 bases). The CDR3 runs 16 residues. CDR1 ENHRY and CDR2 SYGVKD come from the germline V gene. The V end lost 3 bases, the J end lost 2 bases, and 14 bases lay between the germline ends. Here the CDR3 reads CAISDGGARGNQPQHF. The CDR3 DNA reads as TGTGCCATCAGTGATGGGGGGGCTCGGGGCAATCAGCCCCAGCATTTT.

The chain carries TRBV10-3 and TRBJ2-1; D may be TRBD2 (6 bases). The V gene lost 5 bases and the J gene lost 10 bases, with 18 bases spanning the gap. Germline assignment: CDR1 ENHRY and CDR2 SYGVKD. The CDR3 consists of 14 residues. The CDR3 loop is CAISPGTPQGEQFF. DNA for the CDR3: TGTGCCATCAGTCCGGGGACTCCTCAAGGCGAGCAGTTCTTC.